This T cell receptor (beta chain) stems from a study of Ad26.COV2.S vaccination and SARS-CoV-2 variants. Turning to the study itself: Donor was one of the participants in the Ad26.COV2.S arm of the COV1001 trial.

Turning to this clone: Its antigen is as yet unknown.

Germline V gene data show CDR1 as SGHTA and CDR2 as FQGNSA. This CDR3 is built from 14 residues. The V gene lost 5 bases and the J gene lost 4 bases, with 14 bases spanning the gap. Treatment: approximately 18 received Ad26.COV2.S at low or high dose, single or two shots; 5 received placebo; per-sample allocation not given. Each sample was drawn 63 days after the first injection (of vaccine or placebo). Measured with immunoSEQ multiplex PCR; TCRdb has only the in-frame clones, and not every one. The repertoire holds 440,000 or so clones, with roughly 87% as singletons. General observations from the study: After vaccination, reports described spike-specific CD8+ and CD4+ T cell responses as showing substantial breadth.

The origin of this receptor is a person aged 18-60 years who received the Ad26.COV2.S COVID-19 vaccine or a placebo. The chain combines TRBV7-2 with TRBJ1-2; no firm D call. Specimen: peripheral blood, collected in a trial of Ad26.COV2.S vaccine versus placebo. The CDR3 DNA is TGTGCCAGCAGCCAGGCGGGGTACTCCTATGGCTACACCTTC. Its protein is CASSQAGYSYGYTF.